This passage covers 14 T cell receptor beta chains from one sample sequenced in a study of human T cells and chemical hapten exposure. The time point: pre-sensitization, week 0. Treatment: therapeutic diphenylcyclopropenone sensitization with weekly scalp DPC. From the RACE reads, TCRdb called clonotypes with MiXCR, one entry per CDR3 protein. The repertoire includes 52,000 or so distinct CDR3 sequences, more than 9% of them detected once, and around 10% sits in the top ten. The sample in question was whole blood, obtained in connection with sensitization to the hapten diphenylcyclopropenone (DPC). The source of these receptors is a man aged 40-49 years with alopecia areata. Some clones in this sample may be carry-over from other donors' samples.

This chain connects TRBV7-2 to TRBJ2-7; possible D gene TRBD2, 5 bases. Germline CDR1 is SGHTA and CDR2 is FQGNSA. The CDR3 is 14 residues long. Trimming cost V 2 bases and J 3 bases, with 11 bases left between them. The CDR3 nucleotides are TGTGCCAGCAGCTTATCCCCCAGCGGCTACGAGCAGTACTTC. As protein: CASSLSPSGYEQYF.

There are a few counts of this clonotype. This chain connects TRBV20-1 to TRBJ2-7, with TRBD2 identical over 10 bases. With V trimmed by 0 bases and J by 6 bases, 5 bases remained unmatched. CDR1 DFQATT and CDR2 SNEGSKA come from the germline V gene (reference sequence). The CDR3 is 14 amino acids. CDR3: CSARDSGGYGEQYF. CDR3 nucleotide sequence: TGCAGTGCTAGAGATAGCGGGGGGTATGGCGAGCAGTACTTC.

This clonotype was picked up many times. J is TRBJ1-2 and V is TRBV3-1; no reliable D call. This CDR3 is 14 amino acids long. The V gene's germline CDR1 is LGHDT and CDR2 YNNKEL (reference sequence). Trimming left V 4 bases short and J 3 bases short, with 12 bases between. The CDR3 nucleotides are TGTGCCAGCAGCCCGGTTGGCGGGTACTATGGCTACACCTTC. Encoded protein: CASSPVGGYYGYTF.

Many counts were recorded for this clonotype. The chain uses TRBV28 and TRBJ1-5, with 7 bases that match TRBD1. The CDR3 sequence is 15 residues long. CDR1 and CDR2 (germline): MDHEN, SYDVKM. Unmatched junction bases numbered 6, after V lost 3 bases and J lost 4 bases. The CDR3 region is CASSFDRVGNQPQHF. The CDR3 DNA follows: TGTGCCAGCAGTTTTGACAGGGTTGGGAATCAGCCCCAGCATTTT.

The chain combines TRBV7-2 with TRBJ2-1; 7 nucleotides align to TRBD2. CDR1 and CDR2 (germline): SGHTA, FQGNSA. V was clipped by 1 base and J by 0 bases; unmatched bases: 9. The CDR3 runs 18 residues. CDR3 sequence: CASSLGSSGTVSYNEQFF. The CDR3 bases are TGTGCCAGCAGCTTAGGCTCTAGCGGAACCGTCTCCTACAATGAGCAGTTCTTC.

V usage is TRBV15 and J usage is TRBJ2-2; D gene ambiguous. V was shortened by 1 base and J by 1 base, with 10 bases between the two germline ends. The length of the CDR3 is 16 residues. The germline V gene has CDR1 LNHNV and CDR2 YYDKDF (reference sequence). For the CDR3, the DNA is TGTGCCACCAGCAGAGGGGAAACGGTGAACACCGGGGAGCTGTTTTTT. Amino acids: CATSRGETVNTGELFF.

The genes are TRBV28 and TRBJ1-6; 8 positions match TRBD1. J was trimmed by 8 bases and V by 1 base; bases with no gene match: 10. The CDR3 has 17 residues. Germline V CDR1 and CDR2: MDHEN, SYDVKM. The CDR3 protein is CASSLFRGPPTDSPLHF. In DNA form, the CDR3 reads TGTGCCAGCAGTTTATTCAGGGGGCCACCCACGGATTCACCCCTCCACTTT.

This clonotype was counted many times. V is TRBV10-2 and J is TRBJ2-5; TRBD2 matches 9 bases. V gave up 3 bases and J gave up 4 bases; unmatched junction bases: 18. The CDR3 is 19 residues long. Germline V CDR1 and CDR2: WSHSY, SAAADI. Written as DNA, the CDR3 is TGCGCCAGCAGTGAACGACTAGCGGACCAGGCGGCAAGAGGAGAGACCCAGTACTTC. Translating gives CASSERLADQAARGETQYF.

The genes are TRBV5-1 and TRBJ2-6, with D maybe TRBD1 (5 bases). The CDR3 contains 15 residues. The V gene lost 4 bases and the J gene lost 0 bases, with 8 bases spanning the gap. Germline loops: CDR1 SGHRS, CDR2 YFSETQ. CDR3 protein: CASSPTVSGANVLTF. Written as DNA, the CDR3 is TGCGCCAGCAGCCCGACAGTCTCTGGGGCCAACGTCCTGACTTTC.

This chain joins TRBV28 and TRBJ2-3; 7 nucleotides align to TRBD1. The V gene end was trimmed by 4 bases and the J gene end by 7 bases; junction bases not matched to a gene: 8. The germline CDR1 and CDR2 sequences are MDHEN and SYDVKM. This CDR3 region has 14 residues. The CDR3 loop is CASSSIRQGYTQYF. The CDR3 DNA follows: TGTGCCAGCAGTTCGATAAGACAGGGTTATACGCAGTATTTT. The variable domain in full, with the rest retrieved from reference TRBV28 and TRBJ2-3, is DVKVTQSSRYLVKRTGEKVFLECVQDMDHENMFWYRQDPGLGLRLIYFSYDVKMKEKGDIPEGYSVSREKKERFSLILESASTNQTSMYLCASSSIRQGYTQYFGPGTRLTVL.

CDR3 DNA sequence: TGCGCCAGCAGCCAAGAGGAATCAAATTCACCCCTCCACTTT. Amino acids: CASSQEESNSPLHF. V gene TRBV4-3 combines with J gene TRBJ1-6; D call uncertain. Trimming removed 0 bases from V and 7 bases from J, with 7 bases in between. This CDR3 contains 14 residues. CDR1 and CDR2 (germline): LGHNA, YSLEER.

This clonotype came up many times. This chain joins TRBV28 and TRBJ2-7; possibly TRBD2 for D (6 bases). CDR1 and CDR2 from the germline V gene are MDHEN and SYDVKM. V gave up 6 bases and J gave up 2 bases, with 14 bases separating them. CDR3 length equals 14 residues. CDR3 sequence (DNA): TGTGCCAGCAGGGATGTAGCGGCAACCTACGAGCAGTACTTC. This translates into CASRDVAATYEQYF.

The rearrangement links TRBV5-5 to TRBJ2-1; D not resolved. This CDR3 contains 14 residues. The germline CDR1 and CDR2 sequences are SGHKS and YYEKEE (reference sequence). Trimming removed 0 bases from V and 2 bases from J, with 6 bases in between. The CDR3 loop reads CASSLVETYNEQFF. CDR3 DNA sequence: TGTGCCAGCAGCTTGGTAGAGACCTACAATGAGCAGTTCTTC.

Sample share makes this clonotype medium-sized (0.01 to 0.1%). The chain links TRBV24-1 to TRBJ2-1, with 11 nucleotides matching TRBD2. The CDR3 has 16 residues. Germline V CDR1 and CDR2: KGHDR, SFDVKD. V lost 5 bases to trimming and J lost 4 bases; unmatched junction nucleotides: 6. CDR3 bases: TGTGCCACCAGTGCCTACCTAGCGGGAGGTTACAATGAGCAGTTCTTC. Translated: CATSAYLAGGYNEQFF.